The following is a T cell receptor (beta chain) sequence with its context. This entry comes from a study of T-cell reconstitution after alpha-beta-depleted transplantation in children. V shed 7 bases and J 3 bases; nucleotides not matched to a gene: 6. The CDR3 sequence is 15 residues long. CDR1 and CDR2 (germline): SNHLY, FYNNEI. TCRbeta library preparation incorporated unique molecular identifiers. Via MiXCR, TCRdb re-called the PCR reads, giving one row per CDR3 protein. There are approximately 340,000 distinct CDR3 sequences in the sample; 9% to 12% occur only once, and 2% to 3% lies in the top ten.

This receptor was taken from a human donor who donated a stem cell graft to a child with acute lymphoblastic leukemia. The input for sequencing was PBMCs from the stem cell graft donor, taken from the stem cell graft. V gene TRBV2 combines with J gene TRBJ1-5; 10 positions agree with TRBD1. In DNA form, the CDR3 reads TGTGCCAGCACCCCTGGGACAGGGGCCAATCAGCCCCAGCATTTT. Protein sequence: CASTPGTGANQPQHF. Drawing the rest from reference TRBV2 and TRBJ1-5, the complete variable domain is EPEVTQTPSHQVTQMGQEVILRCVPISNHLYFYWYRQILGQKVEFLVSFYNNEISEKSEIFDDQFSVERPDGSNFTLKIRSTKLEDSAMYFCASTPGTGANQPQHFGDGTRLSIL.